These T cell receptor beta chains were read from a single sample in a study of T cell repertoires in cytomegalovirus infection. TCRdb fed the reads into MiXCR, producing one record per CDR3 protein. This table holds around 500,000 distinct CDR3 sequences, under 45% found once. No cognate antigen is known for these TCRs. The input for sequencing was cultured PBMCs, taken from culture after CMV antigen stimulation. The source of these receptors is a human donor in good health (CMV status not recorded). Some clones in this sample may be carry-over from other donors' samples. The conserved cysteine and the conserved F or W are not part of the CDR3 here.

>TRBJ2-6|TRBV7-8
ASSYTTGANVLT
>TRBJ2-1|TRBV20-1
SARSADKLNEQF
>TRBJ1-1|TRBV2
ASIRDREAF
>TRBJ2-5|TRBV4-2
ASSPRVAGQETQY
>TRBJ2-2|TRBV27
ASRPSGGGELF
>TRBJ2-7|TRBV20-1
SARDGLAGGYEQY
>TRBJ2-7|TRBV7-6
ASSQGTTSSYEQY
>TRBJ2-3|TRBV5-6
ASSLVAGANTDTQY
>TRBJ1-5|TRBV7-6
ASRGGGPQH
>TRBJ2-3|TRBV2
ASSDQGADTQY
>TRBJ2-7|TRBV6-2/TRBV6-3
ASRPWGASYEQY
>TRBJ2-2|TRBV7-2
ASSPVPGLYTGELF
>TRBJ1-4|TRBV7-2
ASSFRSGNEKLF
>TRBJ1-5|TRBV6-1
ASSATGGYSNQPQH
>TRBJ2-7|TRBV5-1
ASSPWGSRGEQY
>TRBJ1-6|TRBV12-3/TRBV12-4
ASSLFGLSPLH
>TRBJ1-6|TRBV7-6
ASTLGFPPLH
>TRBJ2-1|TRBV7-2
ATTGRGLLSYNEQF
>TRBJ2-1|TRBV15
ATSRDPTSGMQF
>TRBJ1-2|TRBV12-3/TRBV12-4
ASSRDGSIRYT
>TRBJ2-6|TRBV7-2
ASSTLGGTPGANVLT
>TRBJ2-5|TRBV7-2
ASSLGVLPPRCPRGETQY
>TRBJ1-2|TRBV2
ASSGGTPYGYT
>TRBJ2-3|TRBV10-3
AISGGTSGFTDTQY
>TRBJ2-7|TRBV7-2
ASSPLTSGSYEQY
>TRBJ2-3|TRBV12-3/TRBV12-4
ASSLGTVRGGDTQY
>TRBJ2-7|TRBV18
ASSAGESIEQY
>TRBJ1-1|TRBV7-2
ASSFEGYTEAF
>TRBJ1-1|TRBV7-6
ASSSGDMNTEAF
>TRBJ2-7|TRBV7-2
ASSLSSGGTYEQY
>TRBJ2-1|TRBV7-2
ASSPRLSRRSYNEQF
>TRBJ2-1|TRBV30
AWNSRSPYNEQF
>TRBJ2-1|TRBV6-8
ATRSRSSRYNEQF
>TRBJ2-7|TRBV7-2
ASSFIAGTGLNEQY
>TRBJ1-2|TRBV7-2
ASSPTWTGRVGYT
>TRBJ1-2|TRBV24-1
ATSDYPTGVGGYT
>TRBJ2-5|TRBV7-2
ASSLGVRLALETQY
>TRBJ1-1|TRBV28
ASHIGGARSDTEAF
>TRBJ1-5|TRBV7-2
ASSLVWGPNQPQH
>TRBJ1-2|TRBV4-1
ASRIREIGTLDHGYT